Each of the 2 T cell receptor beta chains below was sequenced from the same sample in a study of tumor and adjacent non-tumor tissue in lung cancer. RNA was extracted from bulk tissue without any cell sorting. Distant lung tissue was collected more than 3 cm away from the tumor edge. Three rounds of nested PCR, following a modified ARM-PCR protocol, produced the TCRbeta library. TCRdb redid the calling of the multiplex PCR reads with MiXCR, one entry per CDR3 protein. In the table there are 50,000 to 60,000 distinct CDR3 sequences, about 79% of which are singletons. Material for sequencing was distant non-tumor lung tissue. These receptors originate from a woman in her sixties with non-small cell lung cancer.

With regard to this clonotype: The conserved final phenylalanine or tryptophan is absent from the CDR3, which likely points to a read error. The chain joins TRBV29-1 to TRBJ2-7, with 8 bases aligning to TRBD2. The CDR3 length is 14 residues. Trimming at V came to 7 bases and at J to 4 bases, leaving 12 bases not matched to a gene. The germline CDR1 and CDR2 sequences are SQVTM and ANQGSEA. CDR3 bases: TGCAGCGCTGGACCTAGCGGGTCTACATACGAGCAGTACCTC. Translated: CSAGPSGSTYEQYL.

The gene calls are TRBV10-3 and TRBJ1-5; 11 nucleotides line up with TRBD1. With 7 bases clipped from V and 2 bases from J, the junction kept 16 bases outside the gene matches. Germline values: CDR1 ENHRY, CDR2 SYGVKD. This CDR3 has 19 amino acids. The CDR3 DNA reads TGTGCCATCATGACGAGGGGGACAGGGGGGCCCTTAGGCAATCAGCCCCAGCATTTT. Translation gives CAIMTRGTGGPLGNQPQHF.